This TCR beta chain was captured by sequencing in a study of blood T cell repertoires in COVID-19. Overall study: From T cells, B-cell-depleted T cells, or PBMCs came the material, which was cDNA or gDNA.

Profiled with immunoSEQ multiplex PCR; TCRdb holds only in-frame clones, not every one. The profile shows a few hundred thousand clones, 75% to 90% of them singletons. V lost 0 bases and J lost 2, with 8 bases in between. The germline gives CDR1 LGHNA, CDR2 YNFKEQ. The CDR3 contains 14 residues. The rearrangement links TRBV4-2 to TRBJ2-7; the D gene is possibly TRBD2 (6 bases). Sequencing was done on a sample of peripheral blood. The origin of this receptor is a woman aged 25 to 39 who had recovered from COVID-19. The CDR3 loop reads CASSQELAAYEQYF. CDR3 DNA: TGTGCCAGCAGCCAAGAACTAGCAGCCTACGAGCAGTACTTC.